Below, 6 T cell receptor beta chains from the same sample are listed, as sequenced in a study of CD8 T cells in Susac syndrome. The RNA, roughly 0.45 to 1 ug, was put through reverse transcription using random hexamers. In TCRdb, the immunoSEQ multiplex PCR reads were re-called with MiXCR into one record per CDR3 protein. The sample yields 130,000 to 150,000 distinct CDR3 sequences, around 94% seen once. The sequenced sample was CD4+ T cells from PBMCs. The receptors were sampled from a human donor in good health.

The chain uses TRBV2 and TRBJ1-4, with D possibly being TRBD1 (5 bases). Trimming removed 7 bases from V and 7 bases from J, with 7 bases in between. Germline values: CDR1 SNHLY, CDR2 FYNNEI. The CDR3 runs to 11 residues. The CDR3 DNA is TGTGCCAGCACCGGGGGTGAAAAACTGTTTTTT. It translates to CASTGGEKLFF.

This chain joins TRBV20-1 and TRBJ2-7, with D unresolved. Trimming took off 3 bases at V and 4 bases at J, with 13 bases between the two ends. CDR3 size: 13 residues. Germline CDR1 DFQATT, CDR2 SNEGSKA (reference sequence). The CDR3 DNA follows: TGCAGTGCTAGTTCGACTGCCTTGTACGAGCAGTACTTC. Protein: CSASSTALYEQYF.

The chain recombines TRBV9 with TRBJ1-2; D is uncertain. CDR3 length equals 16 residues. Per germline, CDR1 SGDLS and CDR2 YYNGEE. Between the trimmed V and J ends, which lost 0 bases and 4 bases, there was a span of 16 bases. The CDR3 region has the DNA TGTGCCAGCAGCGTAGAGGATTGGAGGGAAGGCTATGGCTACACCTTC. Its translation: CASSVEDWREGYGYTF. Filled out from reference TRBV9 and TRBJ1-2, the complete variable domain reads DSGVTQTPKHLITATGQRVTLRCSPRSGDLSVYWYQQSLDQGLQFLIQYYNGEERAKGNILERFSAQQFPDLHSELNLSSLELGDSALYFCASSVEDWREGYGYTFGSGTRLTVV.

CDR3 bases: TGTGCCAGCTCACCGGGAAGGGATGGCAATCAGCCCCAGCATTTT. Translation: CASSPGRDGNQPQHF. This chain joins TRBV18 and TRBJ1-5, with no clear D. Germline CDR1 reads KGHSH; CDR2 reads LQKENI. Trimming cost V 3 bases and J 2 bases, with 11 bases left between them. The CDR3 sequence is 15 residues long. Looking up the rest from reference TRBV18 and TRBJ1-5 gives the full variable domain: NAGVMQNPRHLVRRRGQEARLRCSPMKGHSHVYWYRQLPEEGLKFMVYLQKENIIDESGMPKERFSAEFPKEGPSILRIQQVVRGDSAAYFCASSPGRDGNQPQHFGDGTRLSIL.

The count of this clonotype is one. The V call is TRBV10-3, the J call TRBJ1-1; no firm D call. Trimming stripped 4 bases from V and 1 base from J, with 7 bases between. Germline loops: CDR1 ENHRY, CDR2 SYGVKD. The CDR3 loop spans 13 amino acids. The CDR3 is CAISVVENTEAFF. In nucleotides, the CDR3 is TGTGCCATCAGTGTGGTGGAGAACACTGAAGCTTTCTTT.

The chain employs TRBV5-1 and TRBJ2-1; unclear D gene. CDR1 is SGHRS, CDR2 YFSETQ, per germline. V was cut by 0 bases and J by 3 bases, with 4 bases left in between. The CDR3 totals 13 residues. CDR3 in amino acids: CASSLGVYNEQFF. Written as DNA, the CDR3 is TGCGCCAGCAGCTTGGGGGTCTACAATGAGCAGTTCTTC.